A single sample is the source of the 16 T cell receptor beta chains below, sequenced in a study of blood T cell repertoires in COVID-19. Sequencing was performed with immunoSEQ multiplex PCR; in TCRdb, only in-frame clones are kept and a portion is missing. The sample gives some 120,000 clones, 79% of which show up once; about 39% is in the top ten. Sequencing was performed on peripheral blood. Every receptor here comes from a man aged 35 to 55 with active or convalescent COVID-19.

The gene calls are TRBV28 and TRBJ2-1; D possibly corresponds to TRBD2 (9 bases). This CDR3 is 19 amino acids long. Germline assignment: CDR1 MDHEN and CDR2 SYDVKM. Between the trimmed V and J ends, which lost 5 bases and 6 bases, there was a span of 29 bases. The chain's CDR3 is CASSPGQGSRLAGSNEQFF. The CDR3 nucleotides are TGTGCCAGCAGTCCCGGACAGGGAAGTCGGCTAGCGGGAAGCAATGAGCAGTTCTTC.

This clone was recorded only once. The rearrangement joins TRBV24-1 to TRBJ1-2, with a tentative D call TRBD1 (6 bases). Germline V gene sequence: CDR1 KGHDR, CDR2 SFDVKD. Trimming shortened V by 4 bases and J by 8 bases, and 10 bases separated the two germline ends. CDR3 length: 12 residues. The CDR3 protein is CATSDLRGGYTF. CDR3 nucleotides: TGTGCCACCAGTGACCTCAGGGGAGGCTACACCTTC.

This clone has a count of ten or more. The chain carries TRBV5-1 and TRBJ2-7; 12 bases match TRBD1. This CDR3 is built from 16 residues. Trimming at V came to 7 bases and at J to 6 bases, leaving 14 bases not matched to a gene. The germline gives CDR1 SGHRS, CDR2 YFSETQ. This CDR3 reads CASALGVGTGGIEQYF. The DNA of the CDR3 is TGCGCCAGCGCATTAGGAGTCGGGACAGGGGGCATCGAGCAGTACTTC.

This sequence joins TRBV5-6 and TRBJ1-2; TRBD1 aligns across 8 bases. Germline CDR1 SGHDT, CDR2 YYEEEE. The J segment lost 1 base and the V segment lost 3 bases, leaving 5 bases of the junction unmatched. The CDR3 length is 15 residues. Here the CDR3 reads CASSWGDRINYGYTF. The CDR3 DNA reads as TGTGCCAGCAGCTGGGGGGACAGGATTAACTATGGCTACACCTTC.

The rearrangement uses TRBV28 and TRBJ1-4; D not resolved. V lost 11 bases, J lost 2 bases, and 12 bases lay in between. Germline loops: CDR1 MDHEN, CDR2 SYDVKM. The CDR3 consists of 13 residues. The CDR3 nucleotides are TGTGCCGCGGCCGGGTGGACTAATGAAAAACTGTTTTTT. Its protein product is CAAAGWTNEKLFF.

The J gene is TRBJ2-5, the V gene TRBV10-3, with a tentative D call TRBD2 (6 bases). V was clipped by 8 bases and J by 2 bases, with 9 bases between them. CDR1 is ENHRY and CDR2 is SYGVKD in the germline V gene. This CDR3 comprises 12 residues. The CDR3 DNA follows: TGTGCCATCGGCGGGGCTCAAGAGACCCAGTACTTC. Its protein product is CAIGGAQETQYF.

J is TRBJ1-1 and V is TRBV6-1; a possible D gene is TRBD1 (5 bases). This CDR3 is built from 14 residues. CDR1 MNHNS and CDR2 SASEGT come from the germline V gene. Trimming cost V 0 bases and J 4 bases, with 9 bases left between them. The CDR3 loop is CASSEARTPTEAFF. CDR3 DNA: TGTGCCAGCAGTGAAGCGCGGACACCCACTGAAGCTTTCTTT.

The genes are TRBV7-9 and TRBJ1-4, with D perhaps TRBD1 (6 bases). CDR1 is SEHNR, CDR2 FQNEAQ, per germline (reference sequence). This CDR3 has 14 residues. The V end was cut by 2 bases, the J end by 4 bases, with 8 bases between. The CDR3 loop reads CASSLTGNNEKLFF. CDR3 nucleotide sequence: TGTGCCAGCAGCTTAACAGGGAATAATGAAAAACTGTTTTTT.

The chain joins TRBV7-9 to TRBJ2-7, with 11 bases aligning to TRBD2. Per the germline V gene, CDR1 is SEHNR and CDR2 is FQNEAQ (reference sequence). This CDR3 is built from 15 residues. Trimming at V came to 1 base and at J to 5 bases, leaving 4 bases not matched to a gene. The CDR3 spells CASSLVSSGRNEQYF. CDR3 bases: TGTGCCAGCAGCTTAGTATCTAGCGGGAGGAACGAGCAGTACTTC.

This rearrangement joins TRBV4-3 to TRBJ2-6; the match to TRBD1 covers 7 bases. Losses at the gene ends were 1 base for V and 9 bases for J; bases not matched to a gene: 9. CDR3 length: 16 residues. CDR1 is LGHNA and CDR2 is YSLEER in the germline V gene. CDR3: CASSQGTWDRHNVLTF. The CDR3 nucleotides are TGCGCCAGCAGCCAAGGAACCTGGGACAGACACAACGTCCTGACTTTC.

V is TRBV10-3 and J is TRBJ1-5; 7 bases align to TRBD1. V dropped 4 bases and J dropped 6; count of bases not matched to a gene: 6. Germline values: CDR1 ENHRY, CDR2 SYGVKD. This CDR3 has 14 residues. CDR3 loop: CAISGTGVGQPQHF. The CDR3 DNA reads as TGTGCCATCAGTGGTACAGGGGTCGGTCAGCCCCAGCATTTT.

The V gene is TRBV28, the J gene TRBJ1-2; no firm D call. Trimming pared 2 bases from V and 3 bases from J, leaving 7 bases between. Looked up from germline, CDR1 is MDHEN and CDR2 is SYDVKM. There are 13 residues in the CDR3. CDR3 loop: CASSLTEYYGYTF. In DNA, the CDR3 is TGTGCCAGCAGTTTAACGGAGTACTATGGCTACACCTTC.

CDR3 loop: CASSEFQGPSRGYTF. CDR3 sequence (DNA): TGTGCCAGCAGTGAATTCCAGGGGCCTTCGAGAGGCTACACCTTC. The rearrangement joins TRBV25-1 to TRBJ1-2, with D possibly matching TRBD1 (6 bases). Trimming removed 1 base from V and 8 bases from J, with 17 bases in between. Germline CDR1 is MGHDK and CDR2 is SYGVNS. The CDR3 loop spans 15 amino acids.

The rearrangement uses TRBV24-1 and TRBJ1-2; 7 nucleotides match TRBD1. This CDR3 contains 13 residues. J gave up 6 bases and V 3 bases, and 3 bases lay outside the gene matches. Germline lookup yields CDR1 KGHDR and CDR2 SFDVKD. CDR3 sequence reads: CATSDLTGDGYTF. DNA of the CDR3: TGTGCCACCAGTGATCTTACAGGGGATGGCTACACCTTC.

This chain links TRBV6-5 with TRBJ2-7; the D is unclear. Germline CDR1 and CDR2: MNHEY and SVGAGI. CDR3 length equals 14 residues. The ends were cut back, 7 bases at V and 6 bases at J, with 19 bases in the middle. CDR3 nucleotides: TGTGCCAGCACCGTTGAATTTCGAGTTGGCGAGCAGTACTTC. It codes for CASTVEFRVGEQYF.

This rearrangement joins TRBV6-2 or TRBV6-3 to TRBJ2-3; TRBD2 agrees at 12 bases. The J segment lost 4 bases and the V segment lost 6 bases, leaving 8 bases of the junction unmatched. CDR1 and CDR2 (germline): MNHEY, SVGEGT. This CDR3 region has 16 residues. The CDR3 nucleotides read TGTGCCAGCAGCCAGGGGACTAGCGGGTACTCAGATACGCAGTATTTT. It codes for CASSQGTSGYSDTQYF.